The clone carrying this T cell receptor beta chain was detected only once. The sample comes from a study of blood T cell repertoires in COVID-19. Background on the study: Samples representing acute and convalescent COVID-19 were sourced from the United States, Italy and Spain.

From germline, CDR1 is MNHEY and CDR2 SMNVEV (reference sequence). The ends were cut back, 1 base at V and 8 bases at J, with 8 bases in the middle. The CDR3 sequence is 12 residues long. Methods used by the authors: Estimates of nucleated cell counts were drawn from the amplification of reference gene primers. Produced via immunoSEQ multiplex PCR; TCRdb's table is partial and in-frame only. The V and J calls and clone size come from that table; D and trimming were worked out from the DNA. In the table there are about 65,000 clones, 90% of which are singletons. The V and J genes are TRBV27 and TRBJ1-1, with D hard to call. Sequencing was carried out using peripheral blood. The receptor was derived from a man in his sixties with acute or convalescent COVID-19. The CDR3 nucleotides read TGTGCCAGCAGTTTATTGGGCAGAGAAGCTTTCTTT. Translation: CASSLLGREAFF.